This T cell receptor beta chain is drawn from a study of T cell repertoires in cytomegalovirus infection. There are a few counts of this clonotype. V dropped 11 bases and J dropped 0 bases, with 10 bases sitting between them. The germline V gene encodes CDR1 MDHEN and CDR2 SYDVKM. The CDR3 contains 12 residues. TCRdb re-called the reads through MiXCR, storing one row per CDR3 protein. The sample has 200,000 to 300,000 distinct CDR3 sequences, roughly 15% seen once. The V and J genes are TRBV28 and TRBJ1-1; unclear D gene. The sample comprised PBMCs. The sequence was obtained from a human donor in good health (CMV status not recorded). Some clones in this sample may be carry-over from other donors' samples. CDR3 loop: CASRTVNTEAFF. The CDR3 nucleotides read TGTGCCTCACGGACGGTGAACACTGAAGCTTTCTTT.